The present T cell receptor beta chain was sequenced within a study of long-term antiretroviral therapy in people with HIV. The V segment lost 6 bases and the J segment 9 bases; nucleotides outside the gene matches: 4. In germline, CDR1 is SGHAT, CDR2 FQDESV (reference sequence). This CDR3 has 13 residues. It was in the United States that all participants with HIV were treated. Assay version v3.0 of immunoSEQ was used, and it was run at survey level. Data came from immunoSEQ multiplex PCR; TCRdb stores just in-frame clones and leaves some out. The table includes 15,000 to 20,000 clones, about 86% detected once.

This clonotype was obtained from a man younger than 35 with HIV. This chain links TRBV11-1 with TRBJ2-1; 11 bases agree with TRBD2. The material sequenced was unsorted PBMCs, taken 0.1 years after starting antiretroviral therapy. CDR3: CASRTSGVGEQFF. Here the CDR3 DNA reads TGTGCCAGCAGGACTAGCGGGGTAGGTGAGCAGTTCTTC.